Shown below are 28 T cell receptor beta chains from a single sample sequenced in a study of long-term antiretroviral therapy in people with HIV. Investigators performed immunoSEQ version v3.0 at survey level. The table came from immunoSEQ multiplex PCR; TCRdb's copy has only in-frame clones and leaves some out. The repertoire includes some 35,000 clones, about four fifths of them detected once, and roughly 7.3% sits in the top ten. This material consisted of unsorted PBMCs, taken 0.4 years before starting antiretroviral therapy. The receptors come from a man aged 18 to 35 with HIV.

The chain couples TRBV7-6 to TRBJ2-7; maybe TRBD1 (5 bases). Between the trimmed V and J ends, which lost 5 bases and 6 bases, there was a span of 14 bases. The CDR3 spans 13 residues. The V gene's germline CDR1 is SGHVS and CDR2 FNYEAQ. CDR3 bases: TGTGCCAGCAGCATCACGACAGTAGGCGAGCAGTACTTC. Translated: CASSITTVGEQYF.

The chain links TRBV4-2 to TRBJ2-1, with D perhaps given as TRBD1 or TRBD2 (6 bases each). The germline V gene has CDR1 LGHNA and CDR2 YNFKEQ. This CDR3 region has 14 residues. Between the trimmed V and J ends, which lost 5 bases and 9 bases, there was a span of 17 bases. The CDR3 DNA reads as TGTGCCAGCAGCTTAAAGGAACGGGGGCGTGAGCAGTTCTTC. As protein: CASSLKERGREQFF.

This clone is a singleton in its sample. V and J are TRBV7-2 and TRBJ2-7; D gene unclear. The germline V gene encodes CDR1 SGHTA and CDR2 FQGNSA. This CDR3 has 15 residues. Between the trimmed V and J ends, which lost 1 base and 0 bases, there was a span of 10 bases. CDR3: CASSLVGRSSYEQYF. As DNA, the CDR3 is TGTGCCAGCAGCTTAGTCGGTAGGAGCTCCTACGAGCAGTACTTC.

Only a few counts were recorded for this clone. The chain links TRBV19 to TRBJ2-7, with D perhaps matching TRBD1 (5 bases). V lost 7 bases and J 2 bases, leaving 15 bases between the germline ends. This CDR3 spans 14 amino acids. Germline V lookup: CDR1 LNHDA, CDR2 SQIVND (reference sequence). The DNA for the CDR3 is TGTGCCAGTACCCCACGGGCAGGGACCTACGAGCAGTACTTC. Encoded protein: CASTPRAGTYEQYF.

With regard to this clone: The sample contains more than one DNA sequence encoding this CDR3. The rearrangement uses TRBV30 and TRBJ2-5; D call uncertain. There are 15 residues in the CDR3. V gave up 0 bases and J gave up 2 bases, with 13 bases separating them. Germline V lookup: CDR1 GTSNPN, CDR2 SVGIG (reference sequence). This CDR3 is CAWSVPGTIQETQYF. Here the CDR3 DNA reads TGTGCCTGGAGTGTACCAGGCACAATTCAAGAGACCCAGTACTTC.

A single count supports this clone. As DNA, the CDR3 is TGTGCCAGCACCCTAAGCGGGGGAAGCAATGAAAAACTGTTTTTT. Translating gives CASTLSGGSNEKLFF. V gene TRBV7-9 combines with J gene TRBJ1-4; tentative D call: TRBD1 (5 bases). Trimming shortened V by 7 bases and J by 5 bases, and 17 bases separated the two germline ends. Germline CDR1 reads SEHNR; CDR2 reads FQNEAQ (reference sequence). This CDR3 is 15 amino acids long. Looking up the rest from reference TRBV7-9 and TRBJ1-4 gives the full variable domain: DTGVSQNPRHKITKRGQNVTFRCDPISEHNRLYWYRQTLGQGPEFLTYFQNEAQLEKSRLLSDRFSAERPKGSFSTLEIQRTEQGDSAMYLCASTLSGGSNEKLFFGSGTQLSVL.

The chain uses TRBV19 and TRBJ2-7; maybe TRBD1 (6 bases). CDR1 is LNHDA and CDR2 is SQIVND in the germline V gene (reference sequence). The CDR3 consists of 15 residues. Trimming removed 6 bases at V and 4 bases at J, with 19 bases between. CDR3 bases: TGTGCCAGTAGGACGACAGGCCTAGGACGGTACGAGCAGTACTTC. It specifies CASRTTGLGRYEQYF.

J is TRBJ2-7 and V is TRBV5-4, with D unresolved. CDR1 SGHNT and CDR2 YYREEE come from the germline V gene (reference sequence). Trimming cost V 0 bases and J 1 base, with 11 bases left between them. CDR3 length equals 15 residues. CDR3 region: CASSLVGDSSYEQYF. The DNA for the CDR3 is TGTGCCAGCAGCTTGGTCGGCGATTCTTCCTACGAGCAGTACTTC.

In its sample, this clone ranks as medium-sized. In nucleotides, the CDR3 is TGTGCCAGTTGCCTGGGGTCAGGAGCAACTAATGAAAAACTGTTTTTT. As protein: CASCLGSGATNEKLFF. V gene TRBV19 combines with J gene TRBJ1-4; D is unclear. Germline CDR1 and CDR2: LNHDA and SQIVND (reference sequence). The CDR3 consists of 16 residues. V was trimmed by 8 bases and J by 0 bases, leaving 16 bases between them. The variable domain in full, with the rest retrieved from reference TRBV19 and TRBJ1-4, is DGGITQSPKYLFRKEGQNVTLSCEQNLNHDAMYWYRQDPGQGLRLIYYSQIVNDFQKGDIAEGYSVSREKKESFPLTVTSAQKNPTAFYLCASCLGSGATNEKLFFGSGTQLSVL.

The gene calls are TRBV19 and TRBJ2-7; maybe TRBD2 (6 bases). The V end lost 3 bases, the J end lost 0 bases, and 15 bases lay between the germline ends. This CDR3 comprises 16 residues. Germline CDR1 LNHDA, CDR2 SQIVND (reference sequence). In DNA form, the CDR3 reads TGTGCCAGTAGTATGGCCCTAGCGCTCGCCTCCTACGAGCAGTACTTC. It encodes CASSMALALASYEQYF.

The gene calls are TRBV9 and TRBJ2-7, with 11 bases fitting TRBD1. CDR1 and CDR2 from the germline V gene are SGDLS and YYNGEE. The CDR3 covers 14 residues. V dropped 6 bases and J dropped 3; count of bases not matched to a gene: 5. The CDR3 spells CASNQGQGVYEQYF. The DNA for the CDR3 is TGTGCCAGCAATCAGGGACAGGGGGTCTACGAGCAGTACTTC.

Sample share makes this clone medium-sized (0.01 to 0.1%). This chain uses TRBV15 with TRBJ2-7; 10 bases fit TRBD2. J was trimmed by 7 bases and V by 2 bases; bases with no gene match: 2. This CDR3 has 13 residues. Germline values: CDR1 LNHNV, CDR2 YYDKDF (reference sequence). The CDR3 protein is CATSRLAGEEQYF. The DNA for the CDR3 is TGTGCCACCAGCAGACTAGCGGGAGAGGAGCAGTACTTC.

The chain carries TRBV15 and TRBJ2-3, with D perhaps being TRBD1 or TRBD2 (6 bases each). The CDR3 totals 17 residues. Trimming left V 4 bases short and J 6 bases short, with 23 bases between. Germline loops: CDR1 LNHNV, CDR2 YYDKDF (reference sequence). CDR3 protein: CATSTTEWGRGRDTQYF. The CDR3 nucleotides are TGTGCCACCAGCACCACCGAATGGGGGCGGGGTAGGGATACGCAGTATTTT.

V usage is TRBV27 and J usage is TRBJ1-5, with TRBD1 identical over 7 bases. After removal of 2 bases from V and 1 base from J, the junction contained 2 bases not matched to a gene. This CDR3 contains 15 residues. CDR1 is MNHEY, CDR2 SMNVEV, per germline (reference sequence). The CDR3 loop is CASSLVTGSNQPQHF. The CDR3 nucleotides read TGTGCCAGCAGTTTAGTGACAGGGAGCAATCAGCCCCAGCATTTT.

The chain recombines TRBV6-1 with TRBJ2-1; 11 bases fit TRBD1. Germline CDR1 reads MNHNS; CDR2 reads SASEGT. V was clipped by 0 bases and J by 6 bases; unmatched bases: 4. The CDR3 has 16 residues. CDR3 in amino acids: CASSEASGTGGNEQFF. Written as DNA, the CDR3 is TGTGCCAGCAGTGAAGCAAGTGGGACAGGGGGCAATGAGCAGTTCTTC.

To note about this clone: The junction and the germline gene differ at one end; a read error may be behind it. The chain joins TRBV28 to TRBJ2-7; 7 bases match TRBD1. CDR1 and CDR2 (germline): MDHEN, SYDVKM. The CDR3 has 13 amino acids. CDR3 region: CASSLYRGPFYDF. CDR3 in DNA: TGTGCCAGCAGTTTATACAGGGGTCCCTTTTATGACTTC.

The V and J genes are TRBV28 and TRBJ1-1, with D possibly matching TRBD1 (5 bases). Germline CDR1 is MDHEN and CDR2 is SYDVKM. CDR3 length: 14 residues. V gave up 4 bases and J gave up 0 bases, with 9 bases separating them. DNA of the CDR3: TGTGCCAGCAGTTCGGGACGGATGAACACTGAAGCTTTCTTT. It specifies CASSSGRMNTEAFF. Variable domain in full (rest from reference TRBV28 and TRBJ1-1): DVKVTQSSRYLVKRTGEKVFLECVQDMDHENMFWYRQDPGLGLRLIYFSYDVKMKEKGDIPEGYSVSREKKERFSLILESASTNQTSMYLCASSSGRMNTEAFFGQGTRLTVV.

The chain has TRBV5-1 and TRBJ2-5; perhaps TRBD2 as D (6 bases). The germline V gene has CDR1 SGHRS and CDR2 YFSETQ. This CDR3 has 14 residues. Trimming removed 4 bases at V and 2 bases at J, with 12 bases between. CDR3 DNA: TGCGCCAGCAGCCTTAGCGGAATACAAGAGACCCAGTACTTC. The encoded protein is CASSLSGIQETQYF.

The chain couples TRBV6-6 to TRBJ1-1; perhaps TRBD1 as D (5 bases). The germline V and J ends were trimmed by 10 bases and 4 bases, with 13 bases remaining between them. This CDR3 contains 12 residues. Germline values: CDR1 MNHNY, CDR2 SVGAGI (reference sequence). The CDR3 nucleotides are TGTGCCACCGGGTGGGGGTCCACTGAAGCTTTCTTT. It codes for CATGWGSTEAFF.

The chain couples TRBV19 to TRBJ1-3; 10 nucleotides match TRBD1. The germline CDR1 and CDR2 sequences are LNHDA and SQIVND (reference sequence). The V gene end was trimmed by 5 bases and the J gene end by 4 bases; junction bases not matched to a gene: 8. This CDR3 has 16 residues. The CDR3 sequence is CASSAGQGNSGNTIYF. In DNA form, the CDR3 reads TGTGCCAGTAGTGCGGGACAGGGGAATTCAGGAAACACCATATATTTT.

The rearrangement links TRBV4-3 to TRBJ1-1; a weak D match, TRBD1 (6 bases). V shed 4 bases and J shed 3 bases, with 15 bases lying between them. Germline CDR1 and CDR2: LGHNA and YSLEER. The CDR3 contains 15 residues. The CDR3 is CASSPYSQGYTEAFF. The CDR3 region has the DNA TGCGCCAGCAGCCCCTATTCACAGGGCTACACTGAAGCTTTCTTT.

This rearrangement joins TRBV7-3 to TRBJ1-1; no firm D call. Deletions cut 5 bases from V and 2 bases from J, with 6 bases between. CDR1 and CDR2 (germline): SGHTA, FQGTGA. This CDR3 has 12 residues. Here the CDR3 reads CASSAQNTEAFF. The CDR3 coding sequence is TGTGCCAGCAGCGCCCAAAACACTGAAGCTTTCTTT.

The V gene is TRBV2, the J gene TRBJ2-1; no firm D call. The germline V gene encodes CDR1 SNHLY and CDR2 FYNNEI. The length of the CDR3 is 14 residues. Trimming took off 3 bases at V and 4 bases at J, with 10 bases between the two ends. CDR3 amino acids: CASSERRRYNEQFF. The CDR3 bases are TGTGCCAGCAGTGAGAGGCGGCGTTACAATGAGCAGTTCTTC.

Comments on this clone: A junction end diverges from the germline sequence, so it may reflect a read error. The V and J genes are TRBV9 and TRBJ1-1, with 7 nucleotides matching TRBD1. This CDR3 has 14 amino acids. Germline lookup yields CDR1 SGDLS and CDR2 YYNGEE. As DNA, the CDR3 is TGTGCCAGCAGTGTAGGACAGGCGAACACTGAAGCTTTCTTT. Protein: CASSVGQANTEAFF.

CDR3 sequence reads: CASSEDRGDMNTEAFF. As DNA, the CDR3 is TGTGCCAGCAGTGAAGACAGGGGCGACATGAACACTGAAGCTTTCTTT. The V gene is TRBV27, the J gene TRBJ1-1, with 8 bases aligning to TRBD1. Germline assignment: CDR1 MNHEY and CDR2 SMNVEV (reference sequence). The CDR3 consists of 16 residues. Unmatched junction bases numbered 8, after V lost 5 bases and J lost 0 bases.

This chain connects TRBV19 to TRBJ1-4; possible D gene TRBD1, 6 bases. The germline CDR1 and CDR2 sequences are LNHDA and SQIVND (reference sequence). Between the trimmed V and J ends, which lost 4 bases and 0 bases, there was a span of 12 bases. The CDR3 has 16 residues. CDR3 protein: CASSTSGVATNEKLFF. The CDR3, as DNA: TGTGCCAGTAGTACCTCAGGGGTCGCAACTAATGAAAAACTGTTTTTT.

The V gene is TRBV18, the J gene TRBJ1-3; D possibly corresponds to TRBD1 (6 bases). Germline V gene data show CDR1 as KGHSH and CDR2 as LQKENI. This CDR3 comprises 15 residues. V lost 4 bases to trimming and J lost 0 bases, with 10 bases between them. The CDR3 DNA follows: TGTGCCAGCTCACTACGACAGGCCTCTGGAAACACCATATATTTT. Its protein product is CASSLRQASGNTIYF.

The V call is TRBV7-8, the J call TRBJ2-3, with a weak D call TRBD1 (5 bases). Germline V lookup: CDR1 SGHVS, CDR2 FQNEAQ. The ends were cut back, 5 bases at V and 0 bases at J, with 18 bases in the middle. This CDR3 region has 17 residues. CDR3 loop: CASSPSWGSPSTDTQYF. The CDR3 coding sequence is TGTGCCAGCAGCCCCTCCTGGGGCAGCCCTAGCACAGATACGCAGTATTTT.